This TCR beta chain was identified during a study of CD8+ T cells in alopecia areata. Study-level background: A 6-month period off drug followed tofacitinib, which lasted 6 to 18 months.

Sequencing templates came from extracted RNA that was reverse transcribed into cDNA. The repertoire was sequenced with immunoSEQ multiplex PCR; TCRdb's copy has only in-frame clones and lacks some. The sample records 110,000 or so clones, approximately 55% being singletons. Germline CDR1 and CDR2: KGHSH and LQKENI. The CDR3 contains 14 residues. V was shortened by 0 bases and J by 4 bases, with 9 bases between the two germline ends. This sample's treatment: oral pan-JAK inhibitor, 5-10 mg twice daily. Lesional scalp punch biopsies and peripheral blood were collected from alopecia areata patients. This clone has only a few counts.

The sequenced sample was CD4+ T cells sorted from blood, obtained at week 24, from a patient treated with tofacitinib. The chain has TRBV18 and TRBJ1-1; no reliable D call. The receptor was isolated from a human donor with alopecia areata. CDR3 region: CASSPPRAGTEAFF. CDR3 bases: TGTGCCAGCTCACCACCGAGGGCGGGCACTGAAGCTTTCTTT.